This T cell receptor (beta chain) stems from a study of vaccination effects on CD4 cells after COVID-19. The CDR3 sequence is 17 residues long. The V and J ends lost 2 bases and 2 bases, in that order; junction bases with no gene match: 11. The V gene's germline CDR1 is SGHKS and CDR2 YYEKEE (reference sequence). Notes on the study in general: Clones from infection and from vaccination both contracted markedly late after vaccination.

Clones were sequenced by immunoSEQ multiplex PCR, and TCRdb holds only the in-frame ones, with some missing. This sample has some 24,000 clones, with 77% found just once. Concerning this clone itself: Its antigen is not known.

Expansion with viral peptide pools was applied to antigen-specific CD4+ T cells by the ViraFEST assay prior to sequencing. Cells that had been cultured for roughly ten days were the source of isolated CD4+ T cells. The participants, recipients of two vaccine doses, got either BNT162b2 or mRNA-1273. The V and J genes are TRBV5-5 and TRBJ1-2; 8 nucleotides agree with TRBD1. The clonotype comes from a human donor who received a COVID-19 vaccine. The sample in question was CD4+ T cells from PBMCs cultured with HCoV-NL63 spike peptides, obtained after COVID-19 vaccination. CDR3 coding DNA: TGTGCCAGCAGCTTACGTGGCAGGGGGCCGACAAACTATGGCTACACCTTC. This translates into CASSLRGRGPTNYGYTF. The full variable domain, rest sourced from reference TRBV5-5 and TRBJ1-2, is DAGVTQSPTHLIKTRGQQVTLRCSPISGHKSVSWYQQVLGQGPQFIFQYYEKEERGRGNFPDRFSARQFPNYSSELNVNALLLGDSALYLCASSLRGRGPTNYGYTFGSGTRLTVV.